This T cell receptor beta chain is drawn from a study (dated by TCRdb to the mid-2010s). For the study in its entirety: The study set out to test whether tumor-infiltrating Tregs in breast cancer get recruited from blood Tregs or are instead converted in situ from other CD4+ T cell subsets.

What the research found in general, with its limitations: In terms of TCR gene usage, tumor memory CD4+ T cells clustered together with blood and lymph node memory CD4+ cells, as well as with lymph node naive CD4+ cells. Rather than covering whole repertoires, validation in the larger cohort was restricted to a single TCR beta V-J rearrangement. The greatest overlap of tumor-infiltrating Treg TCR alpha and beta sequences was with tumor naive CD4+ T cells, followed next by blood naive CD4+ T cells.

Full-length TCR variable regions were amplified by 5' RACE PCR with constant-region reverse primers, and semi-nested PCR with Nested Universal Primer A was subsequently performed. The ReliaPrep RNA Cell Miniprep System was used to extract total RNA, which was then reverse transcribed into 5'RACE-ready cDNA with the SMARTer RACE 5'/3' Kit. An Illumina MiSeq was used to sequence the full-length TCR alpha and beta libraries, which had been barcoded with multiplex adaptors. Turning to the authors' computational methods: For each of nine subset-tissue groups, sequencing data from the five patients were pooled, and the groups were compared by unsupervised clustering of TCR gene usage. The Morisita-Horn index, with shared sequences weighted by their contribution to each repertoire, was used to calculate repertoire similarity. TCRdb redid the processing of the public reads, applying fastp at Q25 and MiXCR, and retained in-frame beta chains. For every CDR3 protein sequence, its rows merge into one entry that carries the most common genes and DNA. The V and J calls and clone size are TCRdb's, not the authors'. Here the sample has tens of thousands of distinct CDR3 sequences; 28% occur a single time. Roughly 3.3% of the sample rests with the top ten.

Only one count was recorded for this clonotype. Its binding antigen is unknown. The sample holds no much larger clone one base away, and base qualities are not on file. A solitary read yields weak support. The memory CD4+ T cell population was isolated based on a CD4+CD45RO+CD25- phenotype. Tregs, naive and memory CD4+ T cells from tumor, blood and ipsilateral draining lymph nodes of five breast cancer patients underwent full-length TCR alpha and beta sequencing. Tumor tissue and lymph nodes obtained from ipsilateral axillary dissection were perfused with PBS, minced and then digested with collagenase I and hyaluronidase. A purity exceeding 90% was confirmed by FACS for the sorted cell populations. V drops 3 bases and J drops 4 bases, leaving 13 bases in between. For CDR1 and CDR2, the germline V gene lists ENHRY and SYGVKD. The CDR3 runs 15 amino acids, cysteine and phenylalanine included. The sequence is cut down to CDR3 DNA, 45 bases in frame from base 1.

This sequence originates from a female donor with breast cancer. Sequencing was carried out using tumor-infiltrating memory CD4+ T cells sorted from the breast tumor. This sample's cell subset or site label indicates: memory CD4+ T cells, CD4+CD45RO+CD25-. The chain links TRBV10-3 with TRBJ1-5, with a tentative D gene TRBD1 over 5 matching bases. The DNA reads TGTGCCATCAGTGATCTCGGGGGAAGTAATCAGCCCCAGCATTTT. The resulting protein is CAISDLGGSNQPQHF.